The text below deals with one TCR beta chain. The antigen this receptor binds is unknown. Base-call qualities are not available, and no considerably larger clone is one nucleotide away. From cysteine to phenylalanine, the CDR3 is 12 amino acids long. CDR3 DNA is the only sequence kept; it has 36 bases, read in frame from the first base. The germline V gene yields SQVTM for CDR1 and ANQGSEA for CDR2. For this chain, trimming is 5 bases at the V end and 5 bases at the J end, and the number of junction bases without a gene match is 6. Library preparation was by the immunoSEQ multiplex PCR assay. The multiplex PCR relied on a mix of 60 forward primers for TCR Vbeta segments and 13 reverse primers for TCR Jbeta segments. Amplification of the CDR3 region of rearranged TCR beta genes was performed with a multiplex PCR assay on genomic DNA. Amplified TCR beta libraries were sequenced as 87-base-pair reads on the Illumina HiSeq System. The original methods were these. A later analysis tallied about 77 million unique TCR beta chains across the 666 repertoires, and around 9.9 million of those chains were shared by two or more donors. Raw reads were error-corrected and collapsed into unique sequences with a nearest-neighbor algorithm that merged closely related sequences to remove PCR and sequencing errors. To assign V, D and J gene segments, CDR3 sequences were aligned to IMGT reference sequences. For a sequence to be retained, a match of at least six nucleotides was required to both a V gene segment and a J gene segment. A rearrangement was called productive if the CDR3 had no stop codons and remained in frame with V and J, and every other rearrangement was called non-productive. Following IMGT convention, CDR3 was defined as the stretch from the second conserved V-encoded cysteine up to the conserved J-encoded phenylalanine. In an earlier analysis of around 540 of the donors, sequences lacking an unambiguous match to a single V gene segment were excluded. An earlier analysis of several hundred of the donors called V segments functional above 56.7% productive rearrangements and segregating when the between-donor standard deviation exceeded 5%. A statistical classification framework was developed to diagnose cytomegalovirus status using the catalog of TCR beta chain sequences. In a later analysis, TCR nucleotide sequences were compared against IMGT/GENE-DB human TR gene sequences so that V and J genes could be assigned. Using the TCRdist pipeline, a later analysis assigned CDR3 sequences along with most-parsimonious VDJ recombination scenarios. In a later analysis, each TCR beta chain was defined by its CDR3 amino acid sequence together with its V-gene family, and reads without a unique V-gene family were excluded. To address suspected cross-contamination and a sequencing artifact, a later analysis removed over 500 highly shared, low-generation-probability nucleotide sequences. A later analysis calculated a clonal expansion index for each public chain from normalized within-repertoire ranks of inferred template counts. In a later analysis, generation probabilities were computed with a VDJ recombination model fitted to out-of-frame rearrangements, and the resulting probabilities were checked against IGoR. Hypergeometric tests were used in a later analysis to score TCR-TCR, TCR-HLA and TCR-CMV co-occurrence, with a repertoire-size bias correction applied to the TCR pairs. A later analysis estimated false discovery rates by permuting HLA or CMV assignments 20 times. In a later analysis, co-occurring TCRs were grouped using DBSCAN, and TCRdist sequence similarity was added for clustering within HLA-allele-positive subsets. For co-occurrence clustering, repertoires with fewer than 30,000 or more than 120,000 public chains were excluded, along with five or six repertoires with anomalous nucleotide sharing. The clones in this table, taken by TCRdb from immuneACCESS, are in-frame only. Not every clone is retained; where verified, under half of the shortfall comes from an unresolved V gene, and the cause of the rest is unknown. V and J calls and clone size are as listed in that table; D and trimming were resolved from the DNA. Here the sample has 150,000 to 200,000 clones; 82% occur a single time. The ten largest clones capture 0.098% of the sample.

The source of the sample is a study of cytomegalovirus exposure and HLA in healthy donors listed by TCRdb under 2017. Study-wide context: According to an earlier analysis of 587 of the donors, roughly 180 million T cells yielded 117 million unique TCR beta sequences and 276 Gb of sequence data. An early release covering more than 500 HLA-typed donors comprised around 300 gigabases of sequencing data and around 80 million unique TCR sequences. Of the 300 to 500 genotyped donors, approximately 80% were placed in the genetic ancestry cluster associated with self-reported Caucasian donors. The study aimed to test whether signatures of past pathogen exposure could be identified by cataloging public T cell receptors. Using immunosequencing, the study profiled T cell repertoires from 500 to 800 subjects and related those repertoires to cytomegalovirus serostatus. Along with the approximately 600-subject first cohort, a separate validation cohort of around 110 different subjects was used. High-throughput TCR immunosequencing, statistical association of individual TCRs with disease status, and machine learning were combined to predict cytomegalovirus infection status. To study patterns of TCR occurrence, a later analysis re-analyzed previously published TCR beta repertoires from more than 550 donors and added high-resolution HLA genotyping. The later analysis used no new phenotypic data to find candidate immune exposures, relying instead on TCR beta sequences and their occurrence across donors. To decide whether each TCR beta V gene segment behaved as functional or pseudogenic, an earlier analysis of some 600 of the donors relied on high-throughput TCR beta sequencing. Donor age, sex, ethnicity and CMV serostatus were compiled together with the repertoire data. In a later genetic analysis, genome-wide SNP genotypes for 398 of the 666 donors were used, and that subset was treated as a discovery cohort. Every repertoire in the discovery cohort had been generated on one and the same sequencing platform. HLA typing included class I and class II loci at four-digit resolution. Typing coverage differed by locus: A, B, C, DRB1 and DQB1 were typed in about 620-640 donors, DQA1 in about 500, DPA1 in 600 to 610, and DPB1 in 400 to 480. Five DR-DQ haplotypes were handled as single units for association and clustering because linkage in the cohort was strong. Among some 410 genotyped donors of the cohort, an average of 235,054 unique TCR beta nucleotide sequences were sequenced per donor, roughly 20% of them non-productive.

In total, approximately 690 healthy bone marrow donors made up the cohort. Cohort members were all nominally healthy when sampled, although unrecorded immune exposures were likely present. The donor tested CMV seronegative, placing the donor among the 350 or so seronegative members of the cohort. Each donor provided a peripheral blood sample, and peripheral blood mononuclear cells were used for TCR beta sequencing. Genomic DNA extraction from the blood cell samples was performed with the Qiagen DNeasy Blood Extraction Kit. Broader findings and caveats from the paper: Correlated functional status among segregating V segments might be attributable to linkage disequilibrium, but an unknown experimental factor could not be ruled out. A cluster of highly shared sequence variants was judged likely to represent a technical artifact of the sequencing pipeline. The 87-base-pair reads could not distinguish some IMGT-functional V segments, including TRBV6-2 and TRBV6-3, so those segments were excluded. A later analysis associated 16,951 TCR beta sequences with specific HLA alleles at a false discovery rate of 0.05. Roughly uniform sequencing depth across donors was assumed in presence/absence analyses, although this assumption may not hold. Because counts were too low, about 15 rarely observed V segments, including chromosome 9 orphons, were left out of the earlier analysis of approximately 500 of the donors. In vitro tests confirmed that a few of the cytomegalovirus-associated TCR beta chains recognize cytomegalovirus antigens. In a later analysis, TCR association rates were found to vary across HLA loci, with the most associated TCRs seen for DRB1 alleles and the fewest for HLA-C alleles. The authors suggested that the approach could potentially be extended to other disease states and immunological phenotypes. CMV serostatus was the only immune exposure information available for the cohort. According to a later analysis, most CMV-associated TCR beta chains appeared to be HLA-restricted, and the HLA associations seemed to be driven largely by CMV exposure. In an earlier analysis of approximately 590 of the donors, most TCR beta V segments appeared in productive rearrangements about 90% or about 30% of the time, broadly matching IMGT annotations. Most TCR sequences were seen in very few donors, while some public TCRs were found in many individuals. Several of the top co-occurrence clusters appeared to be linked to parvovirus B19, influenza, CMV and Epstein-Barr virus, according to a later analysis. In a later analysis, HLA-associated TCR beta chains showed more clonal expansion and lower generation probabilities than non-associated chains that were equally common. This cohort had only TCR beta chains sequenced, and the lack of alpha or paired-chain data limited which features could be detected. Compared with the roughly 700-donor mean, donors in an Asian-associated ancestry cluster had fewer N-insertions in productive TCRs, according to a later genetic analysis. A further reported finding was that TCR beta sequences accurately predicted the HLA-A and HLA-B alleles for most subjects in the first cohort. Because HLA typing was unavailable for some donors at each locus, only the typed subset was used in association tests. Strong co-occurrence of HLA alleles, especially DR and DQ, made assigning TCR associations to individual alleles difficult. An association between a missense DCLRE1C variant and V-gene and J-gene trimming of TCR beta chains was found in a later genetic analysis and replicated in an independent cohort. A total of fewer than 200 TCR beta chains were listed by the study as associated with cytomegalovirus. In both the original and validation cohorts, the classifier was reported to diagnose cytomegalovirus status with high specificity and sensitivity.

The source of this sequence is a boy aged 2-9 years in good health and CMV-seronegative. The sequencing input was PBMCs. The chain uses TRBV29-1 and TRBJ2-7; 7 middle bases align to TRBD1. The base sequence is TGCAGCGTTCCGGGACAGAAAAACGAGCAGTACTTC. Its protein reads: CSVPGQKNEQYF.